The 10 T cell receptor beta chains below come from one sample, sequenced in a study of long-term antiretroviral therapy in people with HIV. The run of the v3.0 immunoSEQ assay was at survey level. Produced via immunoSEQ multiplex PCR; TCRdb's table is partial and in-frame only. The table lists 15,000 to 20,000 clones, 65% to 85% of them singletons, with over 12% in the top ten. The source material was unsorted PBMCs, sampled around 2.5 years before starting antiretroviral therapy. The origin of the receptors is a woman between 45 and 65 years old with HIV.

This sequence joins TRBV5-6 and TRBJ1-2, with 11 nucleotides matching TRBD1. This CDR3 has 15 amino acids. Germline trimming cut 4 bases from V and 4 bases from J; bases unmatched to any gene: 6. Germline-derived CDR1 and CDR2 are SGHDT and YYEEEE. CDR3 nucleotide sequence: TGTGCCAGCAGCCCCGGGACAGGGGGAGGCTATGGCTACACCTTC. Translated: CASSPGTGGGYGYTF.

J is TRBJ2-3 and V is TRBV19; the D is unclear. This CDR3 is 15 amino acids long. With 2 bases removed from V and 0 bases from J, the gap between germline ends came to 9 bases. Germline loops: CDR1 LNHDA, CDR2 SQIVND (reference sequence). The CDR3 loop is CASSIMAASTDTQYF. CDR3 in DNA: TGTGCCAGTAGTATAATGGCGGCTAGCACAGATACGCAGTATTTT.

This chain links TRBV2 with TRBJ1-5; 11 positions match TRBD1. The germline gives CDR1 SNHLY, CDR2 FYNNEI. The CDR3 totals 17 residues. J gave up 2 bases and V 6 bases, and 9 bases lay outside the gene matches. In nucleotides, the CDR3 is TGTGCCAGCAGAGGGACAGGGGGAAGAGAGGGCAATCAGCCCCAGCATTTT. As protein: CASRGTGGREGNQPQHF. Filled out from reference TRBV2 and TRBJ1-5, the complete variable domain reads EPEVTQTPSHQVTQMGQEVILRCVPISNHLYFYWYRQILGQKVEFLVSFYNNEISEKSEIFDDQFSVERPDGSNFTLKIRSTKLEDSAMYFCASRGTGGREGNQPQHFGDGTRLSIL.

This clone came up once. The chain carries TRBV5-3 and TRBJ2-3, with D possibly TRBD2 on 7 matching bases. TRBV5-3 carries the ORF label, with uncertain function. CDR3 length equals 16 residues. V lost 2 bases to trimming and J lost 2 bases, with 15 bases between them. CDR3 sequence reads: CARSFVSGGSTDTQYF. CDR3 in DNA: TGTGCCAGAAGCTTTGTCTCGGGGGGCTCCACAGATACGCAGTATTTT.

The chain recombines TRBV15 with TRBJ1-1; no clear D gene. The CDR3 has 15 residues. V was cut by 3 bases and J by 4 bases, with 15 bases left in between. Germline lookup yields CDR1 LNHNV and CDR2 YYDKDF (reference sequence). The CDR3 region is CATSSNVREGTEAFF. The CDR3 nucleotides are TGTGCCACCAGCAGTAACGTGAGGGAAGGCACTGAAGCTTTCTTT.

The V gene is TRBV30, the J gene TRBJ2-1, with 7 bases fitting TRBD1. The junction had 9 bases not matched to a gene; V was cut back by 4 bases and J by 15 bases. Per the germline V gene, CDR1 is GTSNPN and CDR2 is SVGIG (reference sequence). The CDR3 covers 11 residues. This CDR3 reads CAWTLKQGPFF. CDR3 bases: TGTGCCTGGACCCTTAAACAGGGGCCGTTCTTC.

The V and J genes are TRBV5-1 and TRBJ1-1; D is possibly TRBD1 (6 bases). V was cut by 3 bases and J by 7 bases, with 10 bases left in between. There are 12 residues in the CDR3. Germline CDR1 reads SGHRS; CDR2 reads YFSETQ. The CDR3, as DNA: TGCGCCAGCAGCTCAGAGACAGGTGAAGCTTTCTTT. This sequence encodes CASSSETGEAFF. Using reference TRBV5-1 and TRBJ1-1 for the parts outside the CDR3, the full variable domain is KAGVTQTPRYLIKTRGQQVTLSCSPISGHRSVSWYQQTPGQGLQFLFEYFSETQRNKGNFPGRFSGRQFSNSRSEMNVSTLELGDSALYLCASSSETGEAFFGQGTRLTVV.

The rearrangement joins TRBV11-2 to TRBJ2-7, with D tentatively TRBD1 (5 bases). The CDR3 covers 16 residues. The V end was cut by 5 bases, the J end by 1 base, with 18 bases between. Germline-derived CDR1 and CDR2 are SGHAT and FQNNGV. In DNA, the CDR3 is TGTGCCAGCAGCCTCAGACCGACAGAGGCTTCCTACGAGCAGTACTTC. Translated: CASSLRPTEASYEQYF.

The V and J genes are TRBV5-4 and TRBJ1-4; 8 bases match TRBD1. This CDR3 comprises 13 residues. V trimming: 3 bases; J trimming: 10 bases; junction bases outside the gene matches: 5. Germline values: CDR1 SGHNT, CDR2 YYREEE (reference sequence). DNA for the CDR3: TGTGCCAGCAGCTCAGGGGGCGTCGGAAAACTGTTTTTT. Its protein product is CASSSGGVGKLFF.

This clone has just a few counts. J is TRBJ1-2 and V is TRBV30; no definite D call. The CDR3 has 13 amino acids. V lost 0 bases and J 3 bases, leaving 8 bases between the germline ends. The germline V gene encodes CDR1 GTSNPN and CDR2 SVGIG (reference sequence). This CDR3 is CAWSVLQYYGYTF. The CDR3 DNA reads TGTGCCTGGAGTGTATTACAGTACTATGGCTACACCTTC.